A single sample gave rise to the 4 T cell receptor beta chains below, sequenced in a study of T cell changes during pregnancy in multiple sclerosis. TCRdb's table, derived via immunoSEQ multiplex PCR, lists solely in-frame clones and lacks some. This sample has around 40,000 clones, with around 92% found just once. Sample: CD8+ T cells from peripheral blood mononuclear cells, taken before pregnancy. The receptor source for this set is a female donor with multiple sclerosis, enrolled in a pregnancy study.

The CDR3 region is CASSLTGLHEQYF. The CDR3 region has the DNA TGCGCCAGCAGCTTGACAGGGCTGCACGAGCAGTACTTC. The V gene is TRBV5-1, the J gene TRBJ2-7; perhaps TRBD1 as D (6 bases). V lost 1 base and J 5 bases, leaving 10 bases between the germline ends. This CDR3 region has 13 residues. Germline lookup yields CDR1 SGHRS and CDR2 YFSETQ.

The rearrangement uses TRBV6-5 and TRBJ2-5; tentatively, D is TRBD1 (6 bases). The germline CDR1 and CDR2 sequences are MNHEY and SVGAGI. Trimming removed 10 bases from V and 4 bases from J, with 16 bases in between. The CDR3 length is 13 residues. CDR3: CATTRGLRETQYF. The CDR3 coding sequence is TGTGCCACCACGAGGGGGTTAAGAGAGACCCAGTACTTC.

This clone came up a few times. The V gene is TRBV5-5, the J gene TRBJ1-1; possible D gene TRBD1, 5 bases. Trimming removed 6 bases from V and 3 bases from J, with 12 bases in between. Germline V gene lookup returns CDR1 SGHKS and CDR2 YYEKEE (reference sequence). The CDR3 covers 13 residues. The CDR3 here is CASIPDTYTEAFF. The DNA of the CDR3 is TGTGCCAGCATTCCGGACACCTACACTGAAGCTTTCTTT.

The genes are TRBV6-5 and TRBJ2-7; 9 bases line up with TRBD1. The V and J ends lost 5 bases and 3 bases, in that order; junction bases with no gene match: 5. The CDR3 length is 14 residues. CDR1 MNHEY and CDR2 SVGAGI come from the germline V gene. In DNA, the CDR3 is TGTGCCAGCAGTCCACAGACAGGGGGCTACGAGCAGTACTTC. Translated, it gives CASSPQTGGYEQYF.